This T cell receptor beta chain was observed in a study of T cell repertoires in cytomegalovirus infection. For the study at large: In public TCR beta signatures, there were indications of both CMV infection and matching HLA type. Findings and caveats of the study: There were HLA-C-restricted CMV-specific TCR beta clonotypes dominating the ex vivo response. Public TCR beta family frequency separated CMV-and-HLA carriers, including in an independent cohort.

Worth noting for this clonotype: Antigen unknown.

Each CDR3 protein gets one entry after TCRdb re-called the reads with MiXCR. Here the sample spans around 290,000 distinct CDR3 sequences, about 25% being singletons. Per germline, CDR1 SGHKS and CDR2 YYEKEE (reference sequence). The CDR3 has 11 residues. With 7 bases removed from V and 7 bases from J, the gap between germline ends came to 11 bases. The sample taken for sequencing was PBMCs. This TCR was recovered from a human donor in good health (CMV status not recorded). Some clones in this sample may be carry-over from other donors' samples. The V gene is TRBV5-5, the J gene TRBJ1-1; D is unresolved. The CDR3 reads CASVRAHEAFF. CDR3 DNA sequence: TGTGCCAGCGTGAGAGCTCATGAAGCTTTCTTT.